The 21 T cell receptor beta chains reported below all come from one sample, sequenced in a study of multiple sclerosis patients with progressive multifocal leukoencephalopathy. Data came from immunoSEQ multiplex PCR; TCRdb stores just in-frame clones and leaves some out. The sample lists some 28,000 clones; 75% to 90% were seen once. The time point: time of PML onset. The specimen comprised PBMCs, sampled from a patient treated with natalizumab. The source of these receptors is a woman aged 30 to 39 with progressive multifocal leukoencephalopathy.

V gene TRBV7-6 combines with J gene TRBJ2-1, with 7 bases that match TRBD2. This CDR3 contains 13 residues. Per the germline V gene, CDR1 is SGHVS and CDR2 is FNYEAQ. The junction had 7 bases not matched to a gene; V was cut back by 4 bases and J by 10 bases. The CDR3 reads CASSSSSGREQFF. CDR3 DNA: TGTGCCAGCAGCTCCTCTAGCGGCAGGGAGCAGTTCTTC.

The CDR3 bases are TGTGCCAGCAGCCCCCGGACAGCGAACACCGGGGAGCTGTTTTTT. This translates into CASSPRTANTGELFF. The chain links TRBV7-9 to TRBJ2-2; maybe TRBD1 (6 bases). CDR1 SEHNR and CDR2 FQNEAQ come from the germline V gene (reference sequence). With 5 bases removed from V and 0 bases from J, the gap between germline ends came to 10 bases. The CDR3 is 15 amino acids. Looking up the rest from reference TRBV7-9 and TRBJ2-2 gives the full variable domain: DTGVSQNPRHKITKRGQNVTFRCDPISEHNRLYWYRQTLGQGPEFLTYFQNEAQLEKSRLLSDRFSAERPKGSFSTLEIQRTEQGDSAMYLCASSPRTANTGELFFGEGSRLTVL.

In DNA form, the CDR3 reads TGTGCCAGCAGCTCGTCAGGGGCTTCTTCTACGCAGTATTTT. This gives the protein CASSSSGASSTQYF. The chain carries TRBV7-2 and TRBJ2-3, with D maybe TRBD1 (6 bases). Trimming left V 4 bases short and J 8 bases short, with 16 bases between. This CDR3 is 14 amino acids long. From germline, CDR1 is SGHTA and CDR2 FQGNSA. The whole variable domain, remainder taken from reference TRBV7-2 and TRBJ2-3, is GAGVSQSPSNKVTEKGKDVELRCDPISGHTALYWYRQSLGQGLEFLIYFQGNSAPDKSGLPSDRFSAERTGGSVSTLTIQRTQQEDSAVYLCASSSSGASSTQYFGPGTRLTVL.

The CDR3 DNA reads as TGTGCCAGTTCGACCCCGGGGTTTCCACCCCTCCACTTT. It specifies CASSTPGFPPLHF. The gene calls are TRBV2 and TRBJ1-6; D uncertain. Germline V gene data show CDR1 as SNHLY and CDR2 as FYNNEI. The CDR3 loop spans 13 amino acids. V gave up 9 bases and J gave up 11 bases, with 17 bases separating them.

For the CDR3, the DNA is TGTGCCAGCAGCTTGGCTAGAAAAGAGACCCAGTACTTC. Encoded protein: CASSLARKETQYF. The V and J genes are TRBV5-6 and TRBJ2-5; D gene uncertain. CDR1 SGHDT and CDR2 YYEEEE come from the germline V gene. Trimming took off 0 bases at V and 3 bases at J, with 6 bases between the two ends. CDR3 size: 13 residues.

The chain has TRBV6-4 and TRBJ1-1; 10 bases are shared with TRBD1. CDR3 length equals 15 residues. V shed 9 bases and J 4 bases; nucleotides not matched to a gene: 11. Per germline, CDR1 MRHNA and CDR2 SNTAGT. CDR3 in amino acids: CARVRGTGAGTEAFF. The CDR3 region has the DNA TGTGCCAGAGTTAGAGGGACAGGGGCGGGCACTGAAGCTTTCTTT.

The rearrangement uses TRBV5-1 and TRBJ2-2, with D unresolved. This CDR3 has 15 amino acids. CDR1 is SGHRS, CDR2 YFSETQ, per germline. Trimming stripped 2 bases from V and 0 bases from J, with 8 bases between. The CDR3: CASSFQTANTGELFF. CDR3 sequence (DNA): TGCGCCAGCAGCTTTCAGACCGCGAACACCGGGGAGCTGTTTTTT.

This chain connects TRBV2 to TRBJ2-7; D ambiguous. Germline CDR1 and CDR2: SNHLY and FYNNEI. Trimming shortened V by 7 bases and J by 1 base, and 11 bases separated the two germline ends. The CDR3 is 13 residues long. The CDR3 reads CASNPPFSYEQYF. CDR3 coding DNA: TGTGCCAGCAACCCCCCCTTTTCCTACGAGCAGTACTTC.

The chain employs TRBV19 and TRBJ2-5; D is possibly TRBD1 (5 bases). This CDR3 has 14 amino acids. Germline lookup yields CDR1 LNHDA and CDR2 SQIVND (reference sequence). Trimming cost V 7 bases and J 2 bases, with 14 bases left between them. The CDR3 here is CASNDRSRQETQYF. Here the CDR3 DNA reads TGTGCCAGTAACGACAGATCCCGACAAGAGACCCAGTACTTC. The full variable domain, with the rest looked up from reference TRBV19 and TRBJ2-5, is DGGITQSPKYLFRKEGQNVTLSCEQNLNHDAMYWYRQDPGQGLRLIYYSQIVNDFQKGDIAEGYSVSREKKESFPLTVTSAQKNPTAFYLCASNDRSRQETQYFGPGTRLLVL.

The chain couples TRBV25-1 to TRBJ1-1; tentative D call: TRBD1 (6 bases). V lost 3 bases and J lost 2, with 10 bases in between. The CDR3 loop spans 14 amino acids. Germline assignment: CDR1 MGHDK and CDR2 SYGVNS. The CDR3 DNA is TGTGCCAGCAGTGATAGGGGGGTCAACACTGAAGCTTTCTTT. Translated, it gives CASSDRGVNTEAFF. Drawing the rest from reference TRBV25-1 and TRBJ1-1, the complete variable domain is EADIYQTPRYLVIGTGKKITLECSQTMGHDKMYWYQQDPGMELHLIHYSYGVNSTEKGDLSSESTVSRIRTEHFPLTLESARPSHTSQYLCASSDRGVNTEAFFGQGTRLTVV.

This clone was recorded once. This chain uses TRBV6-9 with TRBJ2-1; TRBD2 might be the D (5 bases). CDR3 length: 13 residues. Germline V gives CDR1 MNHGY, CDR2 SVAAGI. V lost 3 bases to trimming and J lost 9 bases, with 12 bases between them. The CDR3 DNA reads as TGTGCCAGCAGTTACGGGGTGTCAGGTGAGCAGTTCTTC. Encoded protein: CASSYGVSGEQFF.

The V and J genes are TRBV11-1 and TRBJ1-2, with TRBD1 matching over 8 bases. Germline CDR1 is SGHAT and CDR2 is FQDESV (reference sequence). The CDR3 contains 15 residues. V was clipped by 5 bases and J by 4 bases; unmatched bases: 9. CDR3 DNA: TGTGCCAGCAGCACAACGGACAGGGACCCCTATGGCTACACCTTC. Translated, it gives CASSTTDRDPYGYTF.

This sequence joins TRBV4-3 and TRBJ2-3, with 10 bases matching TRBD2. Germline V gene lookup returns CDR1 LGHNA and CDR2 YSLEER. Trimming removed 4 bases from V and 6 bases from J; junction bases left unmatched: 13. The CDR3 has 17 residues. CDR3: CASSPYGSGGASDTQYF. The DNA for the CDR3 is TGCGCCAGCAGCCCCTACGGGAGCGGGGGGGCATCCGATACGCAGTATTTT.

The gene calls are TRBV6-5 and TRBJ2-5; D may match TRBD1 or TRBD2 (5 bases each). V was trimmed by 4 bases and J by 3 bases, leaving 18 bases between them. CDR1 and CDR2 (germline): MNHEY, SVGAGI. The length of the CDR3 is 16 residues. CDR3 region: CASSSGFLVGEETQYF. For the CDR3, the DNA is TGTGCCAGCAGTTCGGGATTTCTAGTGGGGGAAGAGACCCAGTACTTC.

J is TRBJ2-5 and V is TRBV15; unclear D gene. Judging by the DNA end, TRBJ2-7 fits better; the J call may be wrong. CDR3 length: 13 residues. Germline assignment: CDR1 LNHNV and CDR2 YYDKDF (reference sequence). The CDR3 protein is CATSRDPTYEQYF. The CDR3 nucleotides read TGTGCCACCAGCAGAGATCCCACGTACGAGCAGTACTTC.

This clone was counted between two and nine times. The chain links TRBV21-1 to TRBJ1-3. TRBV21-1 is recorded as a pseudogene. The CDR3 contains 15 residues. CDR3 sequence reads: CASSKVGSSGNTIYF. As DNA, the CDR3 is TGTGCCAGCAGCAAAGTAGGCAGCTCTGGAAACACCATATATTTT.

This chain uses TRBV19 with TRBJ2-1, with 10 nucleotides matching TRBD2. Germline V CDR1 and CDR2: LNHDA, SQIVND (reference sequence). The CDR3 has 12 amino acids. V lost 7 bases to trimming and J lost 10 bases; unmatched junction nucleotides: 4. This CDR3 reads CASTSGGGEQFF. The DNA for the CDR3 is TGTGCCAGTACTAGCGGGGGAGGGGAGCAGTTCTTC.

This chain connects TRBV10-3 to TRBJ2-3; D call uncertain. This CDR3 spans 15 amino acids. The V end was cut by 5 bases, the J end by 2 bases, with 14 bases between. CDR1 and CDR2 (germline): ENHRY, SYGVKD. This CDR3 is CAISSDKLPTDTQYF. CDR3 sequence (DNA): TGTGCCATCAGTTCGGATAAATTGCCCACAGATACGCAGTATTTT.

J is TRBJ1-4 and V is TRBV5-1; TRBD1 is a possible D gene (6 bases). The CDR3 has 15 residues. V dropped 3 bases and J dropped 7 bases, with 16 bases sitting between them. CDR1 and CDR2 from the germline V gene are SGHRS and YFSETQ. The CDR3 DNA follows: TGCGCCAGCAGCTCCACAGGGAAAGGAGGTGAAAAACTGTTTTTT. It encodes CASSSTGKGGEKLFF. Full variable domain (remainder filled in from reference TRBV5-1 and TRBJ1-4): KAGVTQTPRYLIKTRGQQVTLSCSPISGHRSVSWYQQTPGQGLQFLFEYFSETQRNKGNFPGRFSGRQFSNSRSEMNVSTLELGDSALYLCASSSTGKGGEKLFFGSGTQLSVL.

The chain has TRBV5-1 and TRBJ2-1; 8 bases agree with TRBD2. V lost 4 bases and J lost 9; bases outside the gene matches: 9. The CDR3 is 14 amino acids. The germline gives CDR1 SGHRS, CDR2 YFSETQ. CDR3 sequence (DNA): TGCGCCAGCAGCAGCGAGCGGGAGAGGAGTGAGCAGTTCTTC. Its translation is CASSSERERSEQFF. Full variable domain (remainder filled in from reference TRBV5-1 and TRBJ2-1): KAGVTQTPRYLIKTRGQQVTLSCSPISGHRSVSWYQQTPGQGLQFLFEYFSETQRNKGNFPGRFSGRQFSNSRSEMNVSTLELGDSALYLCASSSERERSEQFFGPGTRLTVL.

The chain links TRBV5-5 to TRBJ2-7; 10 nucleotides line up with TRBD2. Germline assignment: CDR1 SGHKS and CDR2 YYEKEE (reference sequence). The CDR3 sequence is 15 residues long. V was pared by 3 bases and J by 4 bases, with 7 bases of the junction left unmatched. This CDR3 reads CASSSERGGPYEQYF. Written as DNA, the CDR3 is TGTGCCAGCAGCTCCGAGCGGGGGGGCCCTTACGAGCAGTACTTC.